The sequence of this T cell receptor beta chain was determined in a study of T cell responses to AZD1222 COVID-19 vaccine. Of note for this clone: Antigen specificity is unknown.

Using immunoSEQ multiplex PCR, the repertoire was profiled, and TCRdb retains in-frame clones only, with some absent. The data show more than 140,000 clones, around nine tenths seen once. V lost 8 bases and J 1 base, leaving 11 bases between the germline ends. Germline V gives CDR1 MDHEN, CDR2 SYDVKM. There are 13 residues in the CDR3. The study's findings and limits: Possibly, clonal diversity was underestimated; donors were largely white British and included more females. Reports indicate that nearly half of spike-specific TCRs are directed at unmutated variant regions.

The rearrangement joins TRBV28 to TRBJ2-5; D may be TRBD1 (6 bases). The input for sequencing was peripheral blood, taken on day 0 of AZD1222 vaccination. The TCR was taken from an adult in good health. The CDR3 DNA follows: TGTGCCAGCTCCCGGGACACCCAAGAGACCCAGTACTTC. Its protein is CASSRDTQETQYF.